The 20 T cell receptor beta chains given below trace back to one sample, sequenced in a study of T cell responses to AZD1222 COVID-19 vaccine. Using immunoSEQ multiplex PCR, the repertoire was profiled, and TCRdb retains in-frame clones only, with some absent. Of about 150,000 clones in the sample, 90% are singletons; the top ten hold over 1.5%. The specimen comprised peripheral blood, sampled on day 0 of AZD1222 vaccination. These receptors were collected from an adult in good health.

This chain uses TRBV10-3 with TRBJ1-3; TRBD1 aligns across 7 bases. The V and J ends lost 7 bases and 0 bases, in that order; junction bases with no gene match: 6. The CDR3 is made up of 15 amino acids. Germline V gene data show CDR1 as ENHRY and CDR2 as SYGVKD. The CDR3 loop reads CAINSGDSSGNTIYF. The CDR3 nucleotides are TGTGCCATCAATTCTGGGGACAGCTCTGGAAACACCATATATTTT.

The V call is TRBV19, the J call TRBJ2-2; D gene unclear. Between the trimmed V and J ends, which lost 7 bases and 5 bases, there was a span of 11 bases. This CDR3 is 13 amino acids long. Germline-derived CDR1 and CDR2 are LNHDA and SQIVND (reference sequence). CDR3 sequence (DNA): TGTGCCAGTATTAGACATAAGACCGGGGAGCTGTTTTTT. It codes for CASIRHKTGELFF.

The gene calls are TRBV5-4 and TRBJ2-7; tentatively, D is TRBD1 or TRBD2 (5 bases each). Germline V lookup: CDR1 SGHNT, CDR2 YYREEE (reference sequence). V was trimmed by 3 bases and J by 3 bases, leaving 16 bases between them. The CDR3 spans 15 residues. CDR3 bases: TGTGCCAGCAGCTGGACGGGACGAGGAAACTACGAGCAGTACTTC. This sequence encodes CASSWTGRGNYEQYF.

This chain uses TRBV13 with TRBJ2-2, with D maybe TRBD2 (6 bases). With 7 bases removed from V and 3 bases from J, the gap between germline ends came to 18 bases. Germline loops: CDR1 PRHDT, CDR2 FYEKMQ (reference sequence). The CDR3 runs to 16 residues. CDR3 in DNA: TGTGCCAGCAACACCCGTGGACTATCCGACACCGGGGAGCTGTTTTTT. Amino acids: CASNTRGLSDTGELFF.

This clone was observed a single time. This rearrangement joins TRBV6-2 or TRBV6-3 to TRBJ1-1; the D is unclear. The CDR3 has 14 residues. The germline gives CDR1 MNHEY, CDR2 SVGEGT. V lost 6 bases and J lost 2, with 13 bases in between. The CDR3 DNA reads TGTGCCAGCAGCCAAACGGGGATAAACACTGAAGCTTTCTTT. Amino acids: CASSQTGINTEAFF.

The V call is TRBV20-1, the J call TRBJ2-7; D may match TRBD1 or TRBD2 (5 bases each). The germline CDR1 and CDR2 sequences are DFQATT and SNEGSKA (reference sequence). The V end lost 7 bases, the J end lost 3 bases, and 10 bases lay between the germline ends. This CDR3 is 11 amino acids long. CDR3 bases: TGCAGTGGGGGACCAGTCTACGAGCAGTACTTC. The encoded protein is CSGGPVYEQYF.

The chain has TRBV18 and TRBJ1-1, with unresolved D. The CDR3 is 12 amino acids. Germline CDR1 reads KGHSH; CDR2 reads LQKENI. Between the trimmed V and J ends, which lost 4 bases and 4 bases, there was a span of 7 bases. The CDR3 here is CASSLDRTEAFF. CDR3 bases: TGTGCCAGCTCACTGGACCGCACTGAAGCTTTCTTT.

The V and J genes are TRBV7-2 and TRBJ1-6; the D is unclear. Per germline, CDR1 SGHTA and CDR2 FQGNSA. V lost 5 bases, J lost 0 bases, and 8 bases lay in between. The CDR3 has 15 amino acids. DNA for the CDR3: TGTGCCAGCAGCCCCGGGAGCTCCTATAATTCACCCCTCCACTTT. This translates into CASSPGSSYNSPLHF.

The chain recombines TRBV5-8 with TRBJ1-2; possibly TRBD1 for D (6 bases). CDR3 size: 15 residues. Trimming removed 0 bases from V and 8 bases from J, with 17 bases in between. Looked up from germline, CDR1 is SGHTS and CDR2 is YDEGEE. This CDR3 is CASSLAGAGEGGYTF. For the CDR3, the DNA is TGTGCCAGCAGCTTGGCCGGGGCAGGGGAAGGCGGCTACACCTTC.

This chain links TRBV4-1 with TRBJ1-5; D ambiguous. The CDR3 loop spans 13 amino acids. Germline CDR1 reads MGHRA; CDR2 reads YSYEKL. V dropped 4 bases and J dropped 0 bases, with 4 bases sitting between them. CDR3 in DNA: TGCGCCAGCAGCCTATATAGCAATCAGCCCCAGCATTTT. Amino acid sequence: CASSLYSNQPQHF.

The DNA of the CDR3 is TGTGCCAGCAGATCCAACAGGGTCGGCTACACCTTC. Its protein is CASRSNRVGYTF. The V call is TRBV7-2, the J call TRBJ1-2; possibly TRBD1 for D (6 bases). Trimming cost V 6 bases and J 8 bases, with 13 bases left between them. The germline gives CDR1 SGHTA, CDR2 FQGNSA. The CDR3 has 12 amino acids.

This clone was observed a handful of times. The gene calls are TRBV15 and TRBJ1-4, with 8 positions matching TRBD1. Unmatched junction bases numbered 2, after V lost 1 base and J lost 4 bases. Germline-derived CDR1 and CDR2 are LNHNV and YYDKDF (reference sequence). The CDR3 spans 15 residues. CDR3 coding DNA: TGTGCCACCAGCAGAGGAGGACAGGGTAATGAAAAACTGTTTTTT. Its protein product is CATSRGGQGNEKLFF.

The rearrangement uses TRBV14 and TRBJ2-5; D is uncertain. With 2 bases removed from V and 4 bases from J, the gap between germline ends came to 8 bases. This CDR3 is built from 13 residues. Germline V gene lookup returns CDR1 SGHDN and CDR2 FVKESK. Here the CDR3 DNA reads TGTGCCAGCAGCCAACAGATCGGAGAGACCCAGTACTTC. Residues: CASSQQIGETQYF.

This chain joins TRBV10-3 and TRBJ1-1; 10 nucleotides match TRBD1. Trimming cost V 2 bases and J 6 bases; bases outside gene matches: 3. This CDR3 has 14 amino acids. The V gene's germline CDR1 is ENHRY and CDR2 SYGVKD. The CDR3 DNA sequence: TGTGCCATCAGTGAGGGGACAGGGGCCTCTGAAGCTTTCTTT. As protein: CAISEGTGASEAFF.

J is TRBJ1-1 and V is TRBV7-8; D ambiguous. This CDR3 is 13 amino acids long. Per the germline V gene, CDR1 is SGHVS and CDR2 is FQNEAQ. V dropped 6 bases and J dropped 7 bases, with 15 bases sitting between them. This chain's CDR3 is CASSWAQELEAFF. For the CDR3, the DNA is TGTGCCAGCAGTTGGGCCCAGGAGCTTGAAGCTTTCTTT.

This chain's CDR3 is CASSLNEGSSGNTIYF. In DNA form, the CDR3 reads TGTGCCAGCAGCTTAAATGAAGGTAGCTCTGGAAACACCATATATTTT. This rearrangement joins TRBV7-8 to TRBJ1-3; D remains ambiguous. The CDR3 sequence is 16 residues long. The germline V gene encodes CDR1 SGHVS and CDR2 FQNEAQ. The ends were cut back, 2 bases at V and 0 bases at J, with 11 bases in the middle.

The CDR3 sequence is CAISEASGSFAKNNEQFF. For the CDR3, the DNA is TGTGCCATCAGTGAGGCTAGCGGGAGTTTTGCGAAGAACAATGAGCAGTTCTTC. The rearrangement joins TRBV10-3 to TRBJ2-1; TRBD2 agrees at 10 bases. The CDR3 length is 18 residues. The ends lost 2 bases at V and 5 bases at J; junction bases unmatched: 12. Per the germline V gene, CDR1 is ENHRY and CDR2 is SYGVKD.

This rearrangement joins TRBV4-1 to TRBJ2-1; TRBD2 aligns across 14 bases. Germline V gene lookup returns CDR1 MGHRA and CDR2 YSYEKL. With V trimmed by 0 bases and J by 6 bases, 4 bases remained unmatched. This CDR3 spans 17 amino acids. This CDR3 reads CASSQDHGTSGSNEQFF. CDR3 DNA sequence: TGCGCCAGCAGCCAAGATCACGGGACTAGCGGGAGCAATGAGCAGTTCTTC.

The rearrangement uses TRBV6-1 and TRBJ1-5; D is undetermined. Germline V gives CDR1 MNHNS, CDR2 SASEGT. Trimming took 0 bases from V and 3 from J, leaving 12 bases between them. This CDR3 contains 16 residues. This CDR3 reads CASSEALGQNNQPQHF. CDR3 nucleotide sequence: TGTGCCAGCAGTGAAGCGCTTGGGCAGAACAATCAGCCCCAGCATTTT.

This sequence joins TRBV28 and TRBJ2-7; D ambiguous. Germline CDR1 and CDR2: MDHEN and SYDVKM. The CDR3 totals 12 residues. Trimming took off 5 bases at V and 0 bases at J, with 5 bases between the two ends. The CDR3 DNA follows: TGTGCCAGCAGTCTAGTCTCCTACGAGCAGTACTTC. It encodes CASSLVSYEQYF.